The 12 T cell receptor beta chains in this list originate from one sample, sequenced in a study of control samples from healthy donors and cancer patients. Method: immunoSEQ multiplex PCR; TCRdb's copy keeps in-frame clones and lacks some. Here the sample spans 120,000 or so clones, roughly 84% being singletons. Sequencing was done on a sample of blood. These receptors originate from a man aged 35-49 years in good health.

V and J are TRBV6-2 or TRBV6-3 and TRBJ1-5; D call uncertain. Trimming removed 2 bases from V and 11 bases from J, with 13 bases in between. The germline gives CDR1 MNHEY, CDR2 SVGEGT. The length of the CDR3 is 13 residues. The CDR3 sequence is CASSYRTFSAQHF. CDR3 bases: TGTGCCAGCAGTTACCGGACGTTTTCGGCCCAGCATTTT.

CDR3 protein: CASSTSGTSGGTQYF. The CDR3, as DNA: TGTGCCAGCAGTACTTCCGGGACTAGCGGGGGAACGCAGTATTTT. The chain is built from TRBV6-6 and TRBJ2-3; 14 bases map to TRBD2. The CDR3 loop spans 15 amino acids. The germline CDR1 and CDR2 sequences are MNHNY and SVGAGI (reference sequence). V was clipped by 5 bases and J by 9 bases; unmatched bases: 7.

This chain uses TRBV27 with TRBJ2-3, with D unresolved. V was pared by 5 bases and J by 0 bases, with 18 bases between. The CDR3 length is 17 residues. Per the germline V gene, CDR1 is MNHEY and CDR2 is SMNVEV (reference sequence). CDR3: CASSLRAAFASTDTQYF. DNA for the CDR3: TGTGCCAGCAGTCTCCGGGCGGCTTTCGCTAGCACAGATACGCAGTATTTT.

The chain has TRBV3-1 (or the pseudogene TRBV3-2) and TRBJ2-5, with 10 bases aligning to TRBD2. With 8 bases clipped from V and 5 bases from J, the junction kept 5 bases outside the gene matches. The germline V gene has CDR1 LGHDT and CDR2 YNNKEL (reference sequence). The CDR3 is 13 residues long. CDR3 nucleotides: TGTGCCAGCGGGACTAGCGTCGGGGAGACCCAGTACTTC. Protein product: CASGTSVGETQYF.

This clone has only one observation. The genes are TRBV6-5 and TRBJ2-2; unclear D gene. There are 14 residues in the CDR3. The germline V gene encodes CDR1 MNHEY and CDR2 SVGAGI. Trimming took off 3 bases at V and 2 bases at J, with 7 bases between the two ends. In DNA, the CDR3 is TGTGCCAGCAGTTATGCGTATAACACCGGGGAGCTGTTTTTT. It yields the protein CASSYAYNTGELFF.

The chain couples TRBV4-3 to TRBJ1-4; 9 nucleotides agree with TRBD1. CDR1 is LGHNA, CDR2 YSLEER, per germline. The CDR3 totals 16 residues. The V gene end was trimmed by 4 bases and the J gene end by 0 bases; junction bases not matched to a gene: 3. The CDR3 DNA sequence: TGCGCCAGCAGCCCCGGACAGGGGACAACTAATGAAAAACTGTTTTTT. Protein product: CASSPGQGTTNEKLFF.

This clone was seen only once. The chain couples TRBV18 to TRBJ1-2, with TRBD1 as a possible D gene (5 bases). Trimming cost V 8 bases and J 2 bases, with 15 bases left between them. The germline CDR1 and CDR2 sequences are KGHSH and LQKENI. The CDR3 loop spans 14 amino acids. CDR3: CASAPQGPNYGYTF. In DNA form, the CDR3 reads TGTGCCAGCGCCCCCCAGGGCCCCAACTATGGCTACACCTTC. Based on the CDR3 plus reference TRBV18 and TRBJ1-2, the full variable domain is NAGVMQNPRHLVRRRGQEARLRCSPMKGHSHVYWYRQLPEEGLKFMVYLQKENIIDESGMPKERFSAEFPKEGPSILRIQQVVRGDSAAYFCASAPQGPNYGYTFGSGTRLTVV.

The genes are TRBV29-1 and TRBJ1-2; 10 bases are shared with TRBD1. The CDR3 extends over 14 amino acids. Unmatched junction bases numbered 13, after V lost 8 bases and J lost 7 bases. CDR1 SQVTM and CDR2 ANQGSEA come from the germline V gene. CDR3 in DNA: TGCAGCTTGCGACCCCTCGACAGGGGGCCTGGCTACACCTTC. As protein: CSLRPLDRGPGYTF.

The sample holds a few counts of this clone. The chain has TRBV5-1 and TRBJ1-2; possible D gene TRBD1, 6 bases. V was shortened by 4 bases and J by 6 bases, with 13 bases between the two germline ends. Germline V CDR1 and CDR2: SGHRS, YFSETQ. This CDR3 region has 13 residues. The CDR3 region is CASSMMTGDGYTF. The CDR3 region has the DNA TGCGCCAGCAGCATGATGACAGGAGATGGCTACACCTTC.

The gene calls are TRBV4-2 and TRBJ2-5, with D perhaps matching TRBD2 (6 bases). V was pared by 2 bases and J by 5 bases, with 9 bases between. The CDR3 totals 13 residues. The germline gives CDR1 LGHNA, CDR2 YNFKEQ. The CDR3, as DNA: TGTGCCAGCAGCCAATCCCGGGGGGAGACCCAGTACTTC. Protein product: CASSQSRGETQYF.

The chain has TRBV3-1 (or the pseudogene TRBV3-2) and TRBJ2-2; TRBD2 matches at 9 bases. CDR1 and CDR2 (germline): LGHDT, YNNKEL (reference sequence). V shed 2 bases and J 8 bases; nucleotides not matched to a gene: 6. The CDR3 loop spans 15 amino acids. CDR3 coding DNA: TGTGCCAGCAGCCAACCCCTCGGACTAGCGGGGGAGCTGTTTTTT. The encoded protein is CASSQPLGLAGELFF.

The CDR3 coding sequence is TGTGCCAGCAGTACCACTACAGGGGACCATTCTGCAGACGCAGATACGCAGTATTTT. This sequence encodes CASSTTTGDHSADADTQYF. The rearrangement links TRBV6-2 or TRBV6-3 to TRBJ2-3; TRBD1 matches 7 bases. The CDR3 has 19 amino acids. Germline loops: CDR1 MNHEY, CDR2 SVGEGT. The J segment lost 4 bases and the V segment lost 5 bases, leaving 21 bases of the junction unmatched.